What follows describes a single T cell receptor (beta chain). These data originate in a study of CD8 T cells in Susac syndrome. V was shortened by 8 bases and J by 4 bases, with 9 bases between the two germline ends. Germline CDR1 ENHRY, CDR2 SYGVKD. The CDR3 has 11 amino acids. CD8+ and CD4+ T cells circulating in blood were sequenced for TCR beta. Isolation of CD8+ and CD4+ T cells was performed negatively, whereas enrichment of TEMRA cells was done by FACS. Reverse transcription of about 0.5 to 1 ug RNA used random hexamers. TCR beta CDR3 was amplified by immunoSEQ multiplex PCR. This amplification extended across 54 Vbeta and 13 Jbeta segments. One entry per CDR3 protein results from TCRdb running MiXCR on the immunoSEQ multiplex PCR reads. Here the sample spans under 200,000 distinct CDR3 sequences, over 85% being singletons.

The chain recombines TRBV10-3 with TRBJ2-7; possible D gene TRBD2, 6 bases. The sample consisted of CD4+ T cells from PBMCs. The sequence came from a human donor in good health. CDR3 DNA: TGTGCCATCGGGGAGGAGTACGAGCAGTACTTC. This sequence encodes CAIGEEYEQYF.